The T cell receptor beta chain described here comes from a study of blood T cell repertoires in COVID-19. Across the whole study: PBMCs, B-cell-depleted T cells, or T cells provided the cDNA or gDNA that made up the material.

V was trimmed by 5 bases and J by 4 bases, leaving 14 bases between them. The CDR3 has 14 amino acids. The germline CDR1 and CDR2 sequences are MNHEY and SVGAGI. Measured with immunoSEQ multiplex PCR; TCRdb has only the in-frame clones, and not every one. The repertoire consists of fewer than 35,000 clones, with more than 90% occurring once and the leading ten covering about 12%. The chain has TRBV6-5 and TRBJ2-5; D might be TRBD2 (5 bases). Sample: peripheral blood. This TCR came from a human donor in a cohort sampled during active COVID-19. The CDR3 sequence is CASSTEGRAETQYF. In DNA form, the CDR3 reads TGTGCCAGCAGTACCGAGGGCCGCGCAGAGACCCAGTACTTC.